This T cell receptor beta chain was captured by sequencing in a study of T cell repertoires in cytomegalovirus infection. Study observations and caveats: Summed frequency of shared TCR beta families picked out CMV carriers who also had the relevant HLA.

This clonotype occurred many times. The antigen remains unidentified. Each CDR3 protein gets one entry after TCRdb re-called the reads with MiXCR. Counted here are some 300,000 distinct CDR3 sequences, roughly 9.3% occurring once; the ten biggest clones make up around 2.5%. The material sequenced was PBMCs. The receptor comes from a human donor in good health (CMV status not recorded). Some clones in this sample may be carry-over from other donors' samples.

The CDR3 region is CAIRDPGQGAIGANVLTF. CDR3 nucleotide sequence: TGTGCCATCAGGGACCCCGGACAGGGGGCGATTGGGGCCAACGTCCTGACTTTC. The chain joins TRBV10-3 to TRBJ2-6, with 11 positions matching TRBD1. CDR3 length: 18 amino acids. In germline, CDR1 is ENHRY, CDR2 SYGVKD. The V segment lost 6 bases and the J segment 3 bases; nucleotides outside the gene matches: 10.